This TCR beta chain was documented in a study of blood T cell repertoires in COVID-19. Whole-study context: The United States, Italy and Spain supplied acute and convalescent COVID-19 samples. PBMCs, B-cell-depleted T cells, or T cells provided the cDNA or gDNA that made up the material.

V dropped 3 bases and J dropped 2 bases, with 17 bases sitting between them. This CDR3 has 17 residues. CDR1 is SEHNR and CDR2 is FQNEAQ in the germline V gene (reference sequence). Per the authors' pipeline: Amplification with reference gene primers provided the estimates of nucleated cell counts. Clones were read by immunoSEQ multiplex PCR, and TCRdb kept only the in-frame ones, dropping some. V and J calls and clone size follow that table, whereas D and trimming were derived from the DNA. The table shows 180,000 or so clones, with about 85% occurring only once. This chain joins TRBV7-9 and TRBJ2-1, with a weak D call TRBD1 (5 bases). This TCR derives from a man in his sixties who had recovered from COVID-19. Sequenced material: peripheral blood. The CDR3 region is CASSFRNARATYNEQFF. CDR3 coding DNA: TGTGCCAGCAGCTTCCGAAATGCCAGGGCTACCTACAATGAGCAGTTCTTC.